Following are 13 T cell receptor beta chains from one sample sequenced in a study of OX40 agonist ivuxolimab in advanced cancers. Sequenced by immunoSEQ multiplex PCR; TCRdb stores in-frame clones only, minus some. The sample shows about 69,000 clones, approximately 80% of them seen only once. The source material was CD4+ or CD8+ T cells sorted from blood, sampled in a trial of the OX40 agonist ivuxolimab. These receptors came from an adult with an advanced solid tumor such as melanoma, head and neck, liver or kidney cancer.

The genes are TRBV2 and TRBJ1-1, with D possibly matching TRBD1 (5 bases). V shed 2 bases and J shed 11 bases, with 9 bases lying between them. CDR1 and CDR2 (germline): SNHLY, FYNNEI. This CDR3 has 11 residues. CDR3 in DNA: TGTGCCAGCAGTGAAAGGGACGAGGCTTTCTTT. Protein: CASSERDEAFF.

This clone is a singleton in its sample. The chain is built from TRBV28 and TRBJ2-3; 9 bases map to TRBD2. This CDR3 spans 15 amino acids. CDR1 is MDHEN, CDR2 SYDVKM, per germline. Trimming at V came to 3 bases and at J to 3 bases, leaving 4 bases not matched to a gene. CDR3 sequence: CASSFSGRWTDTQYF. In DNA form, the CDR3 reads TGTGCCAGCAGTTTTAGCGGGAGATGGACAGATACGCAGTATTTT.

This rearrangement joins TRBV4-1 to TRBJ1-5, with a possible D match to TRBD1 (6 bases). The germline V gene has CDR1 MGHRA and CDR2 YSYEKL. Trimming left V 4 bases short and J 0 bases short, with 16 bases between. CDR3 length: 17 residues. The CDR3 loop is CASSPGGGGGSNQPQHF. DNA for the CDR3: TGCGCCAGCAGCCCTGGGGGCGGCGGGGGTAGCAATCAGCCCCAGCATTTT.

This chain's CDR3 is CASSLGGTSATYEQYF. CDR3 DNA: TGCGCCAGCAGCTTGGGCGGGACTAGCGCGACCTACGAGCAGTACTTC. The chain employs TRBV5-1 and TRBJ2-7; 10 bases are a match to TRBD2. Per germline, CDR1 SGHRS and CDR2 YFSETQ. There are 16 residues in the CDR3. V shed 0 bases and J 2 bases; nucleotides not matched to a gene: 5. The full variable domain, its missing parts supplied by reference TRBV5-1 and TRBJ2-7, is KAGVTQTPRYLIKTRGQQVTLSCSPISGHRSVSWYQQTPGQGLQFLFEYFSETQRNKGNFPGRFSGRQFSNSRSEMNVSTLELGDSALYLCASSLGGTSATYEQYFGPGTRLTVT.

The chain joins TRBV29-1 to TRBJ1-4; perhaps TRBD1 as D (6 bases). This CDR3 spans 15 amino acids. CDR1 is SQVTM, CDR2 ANQGSEA, per germline. With 4 bases removed from V and 4 bases from J, the gap between germline ends came to 16 bases. The CDR3 sequence: CSVGMRGPGNEKLFF. The CDR3 nucleotides are TGCAGCGTTGGTATGCGGGGGCCAGGTAATGAAAAACTGTTTTTT.

CDR3 bases: TGTGCCAGTAGTCCCGGGGGTAGCGGGGCAGATACGCAGTATTTT. It yields the protein CASSPGGSGADTQYF. The chain couples TRBV19 to TRBJ2-3; 8 nucleotides match TRBD2. The CDR3 spans 15 residues. V lost 5 bases and J lost 4; bases outside the gene matches: 8. From germline, CDR1 is LNHDA and CDR2 SQIVND (reference sequence).

The J gene is TRBJ2-7, the V gene TRBV6-5; 11 nucleotides line up with TRBD2. The CDR3 totals 15 residues. CDR1 MNHEY and CDR2 SVGAGI come from the germline V gene. J was trimmed by 2 bases and V by 6 bases; bases with no gene match: 6. CDR3 residues: CASRRGTSGAYEQYF. In nucleotides, the CDR3 is TGTGCCAGCAGGAGGGGGACTAGCGGTGCCTACGAGCAGTACTTC.

The chain is built from TRBV19 and TRBJ2-4; 7 bases are shared with TRBD1. Germline CDR1 is LNHDA and CDR2 is SQIVND (reference sequence). This CDR3 comprises 16 residues. V lost 8 bases and J lost 0; bases outside the gene matches: 10. The CDR3 protein is CASGNYRGKAKNIQYF. DNA of the CDR3: TGTGCCAGTGGGAACTACAGGGGCAAAGCCAAAAACATTCAGTACTTC. Drawing the rest from reference TRBV19 and TRBJ2-4, the complete variable domain is DGGITQSPKYLFRKEGQNVTLSCEQNLNHDAMYWYRQDPGQGLRLIYYSQIVNDFQKGDIAEGYSVSREKKESFPLTVTSAQKNPTAFYLCASGNYRGKAKNIQYFGAGTRLSVL.

The genes are TRBV2 and TRBJ1-6, with D possibly matching TRBD1 (6 bases). The V end was cut by 4 bases, the J end by 0 bases, with 19 bases between. Germline CDR1 SNHLY, CDR2 FYNNEI. This CDR3 has 19 amino acids. In DNA, the CDR3 is TGTGCCAGCAGTGTACGCGTTCAGGGGCTTTCCTCCTATAATTCACCCCTCCACTTT. This codes for CASSVRVQGLSSYNSPLHF.

This clone showed up many times. This chain connects TRBV5-1 to TRBJ2-2; 9 bases are shared with TRBD2. The CDR3 runs to 19 residues. The ends lost 0 bases at V and 2 bases at J; junction bases unmatched: 11. CDR1 is SGHRS and CDR2 is YFSETQ in the germline V gene. CDR3 loop: CASSLGFRGLASNTGELFF. CDR3 bases: TGCGCCAGCAGCTTGGGTTTTAGGGGACTAGCATCAAACACCGGGGAGCTGTTTTTT.

The rearrangement links TRBV18 to TRBJ1-1; 7 nucleotides match TRBD1. The V gene end was trimmed by 2 bases and the J gene end by 3 bases; junction bases not matched to a gene: 12. Germline V CDR1 and CDR2: KGHSH, LQKENI. This CDR3 has 17 residues. The CDR3 nucleotides read TGTGCCAGCTCACCAAACCGACAGGGCAGTGGGGACACTGAAGCTTTCTTT. It codes for CASSPNRQGSGDTEAFF.

The V call is TRBV25-1, the J call TRBJ1-6; maybe TRBD1 (6 bases). V was cut by 1 base and J by 5 bases, with 15 bases left in between. Germline-derived CDR1 and CDR2 are MGHDK and SYGVNS. The CDR3 loop spans 17 amino acids. Written as DNA, the CDR3 is TGTGCCAGCAGTGAATCTGTGGGGGCCGGAAATAATTCACCCCTCCACTTT. This gives the protein CASSESVGAGNNSPLHF.

V usage is TRBV29-1 and J usage is TRBJ2-7; D is possibly TRBD2 (7 bases). Germline assignment: CDR1 SQVTM and CDR2 ANQGSEA. The CDR3 contains 13 residues. V was clipped by 6 bases and J by 4 bases, with 16 bases between them. CDR3 protein: CSVGGGGGYEQYF. DNA of the CDR3: TGCAGCGTCGGAGGGGGGGGCGGATACGAGCAGTACTTC.